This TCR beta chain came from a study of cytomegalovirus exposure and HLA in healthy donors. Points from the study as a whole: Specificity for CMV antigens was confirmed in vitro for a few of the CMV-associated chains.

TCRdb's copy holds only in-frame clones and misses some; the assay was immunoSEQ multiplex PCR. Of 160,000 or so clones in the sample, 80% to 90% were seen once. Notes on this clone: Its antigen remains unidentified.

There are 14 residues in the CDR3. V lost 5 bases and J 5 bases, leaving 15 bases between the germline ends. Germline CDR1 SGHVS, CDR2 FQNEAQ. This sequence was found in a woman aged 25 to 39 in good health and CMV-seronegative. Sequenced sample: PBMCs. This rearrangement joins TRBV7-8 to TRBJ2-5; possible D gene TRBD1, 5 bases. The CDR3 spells CASSTSRVIETQYF. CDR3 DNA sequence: TGTGCCAGCAGCACCAGCAGGGTTATCGAGACCCAGTACTTC.